A single sample gave rise to the 10 T cell receptor beta chains below, sequenced in a study of CD8 T cells in ankylosing spondylitis. Study results and caveats: Roughly eight highly homologous variants made up a TCR beta motif that seemed to typify ankylosing spondylitis blood.

TCRdb reprocessed the 5' RACE reads via MiXCR and lists one record per CDR3 protein. The repertoire includes a few hundred thousand distinct CDR3 sequences, about 13% of them detected once, and approximately 6.3% sits in the top ten. These receptors are not linked to any known antigen. The specimen sequenced was blood, either unsorted or a sorted T cell fraction (not recorded which). All receptors come from a male donor with ankylosing spondylitis.

The chain joins TRBV7-9 to TRBJ2-2, with a possible D match to TRBD2 (5 bases). Per the germline V gene, CDR1 is SEHNR and CDR2 is FQNEAQ (reference sequence). This CDR3 is 15 amino acids long. V shed 5 bases and J shed 5 bases, with 15 bases lying between them. CDR3 loop: CASSRVRATTGELFF. In nucleotides, the CDR3 is TGTGCCAGCAGCCGGGTGAGGGCAACGACCGGGGAGCTGTTTTTT.

In this sample, this clonotype turned up a few times. J is TRBJ2-1 and V is TRBV10-1; TRBD2 is a possible D gene (6 bases). The V gene lost 3 bases and the J gene lost 1 base, with 10 bases spanning the gap. The length of the CDR3 is 15 residues. Germline values: CDR1 WNHNN, CDR2 SYGVQD (reference sequence). The CDR3 DNA reads as TGCGCCAGCAGTGACGGGAGCGTTTCCTACAATGAGCAGTTCTTC. Protein: CASSDGSVSYNEQFF.

This clonotype appeared a few times. V and J are TRBV12-3 or TRBV12-4 and TRBJ2-4; unclear D gene. The CDR3 spans 13 residues. V was clipped by 1 base and J by 4 bases, with 5 bases between them. The CDR3 nucleotides are TGTGCCAGCAGTTTAGAACTTAAAAACATTCAGTACTTC. Protein sequence: CASSLELKNIQYF.

The chain couples TRBV20-1 to TRBJ1-2, with 9 nucleotides matching TRBD1. Germline-derived CDR1 and CDR2 are DFQATT and SNEGSKA (reference sequence). The CDR3 has 18 amino acids. V lost 0 bases to trimming and J lost 4 bases; unmatched junction nucleotides: 15. The CDR3 DNA sequence: TGCAGTGCTAGAGATCAGGGGACAGGGATGTCATCTAGCTATGGCTACACCTTC. It yields the protein CSARDQGTGMSSSYGYTF.

This clonotype has more than one count but fewer than ten. The J gene is TRBJ2-4, the V gene TRBV5-1, with 9 bases aligning to TRBD2. Germline trimming cut 7 bases from V and 0 bases from J; bases unmatched to any gene: 8. There are 16 residues in the CDR3. In germline, CDR1 is SGHRS, CDR2 YFSETQ. CDR3: CASGHGGRGAKNIQYF. Here the CDR3 DNA reads TGCGCCAGCGGGCACGGCGGGAGGGGAGCCAAAAACATTCAGTACTTC.

This clonotype was seen a few times. J is TRBJ2-2 and V is TRBV5-6, with D perhaps assigned TRBD1 or TRBD2 (6 bases each). CDR1 SGHDT and CDR2 YYEEEE come from the germline V gene. V lost 1 base, J lost 5 bases, and 18 bases lay in between. The CDR3 runs to 17 residues. The CDR3 loop is CASSLTLGGGFTGELFF. CDR3 nucleotides: TGTGCCAGCAGCTTGACTCTGGGGGGCGGTTTTACCGGGGAGCTGTTTTTT. The complete variable domain, with remaining parts taken from reference TRBV5-6 and TRBJ2-2, reads DAGVTQSPTHLIKTRGQQVTLRCSPKSGHDTVSWYQQALGQGPQFIFQYYEEEERQRGNFPDRFSGHQFPNYSSELNVNALLLGDSALYLCASSLTLGGGFTGELFFGEGSRLTVL.

The V and J genes are TRBV19 and TRBJ2-1; D may be TRBD2 (6 bases). This CDR3 is 14 amino acids long. Per the germline V gene, CDR1 is LNHDA and CDR2 is SQIVND (reference sequence). With 4 bases removed from V and 9 bases from J, the gap between germline ends came to 16 bases. CDR3 region: CASSTGTLATEQFF. The CDR3 DNA is TGTGCCAGTAGTACCGGGACTCTCGCCACTGAGCAGTTCTTC.

J is TRBJ1-1 and V is TRBV28; 8 bases fit TRBD1. Germline CDR1 is MDHEN and CDR2 is SYDVKM. The V and J ends lost 7 bases and 4 bases, in that order; junction bases with no gene match: 5. CDR3 length: 13 amino acids. For the CDR3, the DNA is TGTGCCAGCAATAACGACAGGGGCACTGAAGCTTTCTTT. Its translation is CASNNDRGTEAFF.

This clonotype appeared a few times. Written as DNA, the CDR3 is TGTGCCAGCAGCTCATACGTAAGCTACGAGCAGTACTTC. It encodes CASSSYVSYEQYF. The V and J genes are TRBV5-6 and TRBJ2-7; unclear D gene. V was shortened by 3 bases and J by 3 bases, with 10 bases between the two germline ends. Germline V CDR1 and CDR2: SGHDT, YYEEEE. The CDR3 sequence is 13 residues long.

The chain carries TRBV7-9 and TRBJ1-2; D gene uncertain. The ends were cut back, 3 bases at V and 0 bases at J, with 8 bases in the middle. The CDR3 has 14 amino acids. Looked up from germline, CDR1 is SEHNR and CDR2 is FQNEAQ (reference sequence). Written as DNA, the CDR3 is TGTGCCAGCAGCTTCCGGGAGGCTAACTATGGCTACACCTTC. It specifies CASSFREANYGYTF.